This note documents a single T cell receptor beta chain sequence. This receptor's antigen is unknown. No base qualities exist here, and no much larger clone lies one base off it. The data were taken from a study of T cell repertoires in cytomegalovirus infection (dated by TCRdb to 2018 to 2020). In terms of the full investigation: Recently identified HLA-C-restricted CMV epitopes, whose presentation resists viral immunomodulation, were targeted by peptide stimulations together with well-studied HLA-B-restricted epitopes. Donor HLA type was relevant to the analysis, as public TCR beta signatures indicated carriage of CMV infection together with the matching HLA type.

Results and caveats for the whole study, not just this receptor: Cumulative frequency of public TCR beta family members discriminated carriers of CMV infection plus the relevant HLA type in this cohort and an independent 352-donor cohort. In the ex vivo response, HLA-C-restricted CMV-specific TCR beta clonotypes were dominant, and in two of eight donors the single most frequent clonotype came from this HLA-C-restricted group.

The CDR3 runs 14 amino acids, cysteine and phenylalanine included. Solely the CDR3 DNA is kept, with 42 bases framed from the first base. CDR1 LNHDA and CDR2 SQIVND are derived from the germline V gene (reference sequence). V and J lose 9 bases and 1 base, and a span of 14 bases separates them. This specimen's treatment or condition label, per the study, means: in vitro stimulation with specific CMV peptide epitopes to enrich CMV-specific T cells. This sample was sequenced with an Illumina HiSeq 1500. Starting from the raw public reads, TCRdb applied fastp trimming at Q25, assembled clones with MiXCR and retained in-frame beta chains. When rows share a CDR3 protein, they turn into one entry using the most common DNA and genes. Recorded for this sample are 350,000 to 400,000 distinct CDR3 sequences; 34% of them occurred a single time. About 13% of the sample rests with the top ten.

This sequence uses TRBV19 and TRBJ2-3; TRBD2 is possibly the D segment (5 matching bases). The sequencing used cultured PBMCs, collected from culture after CMV antigen stimulation. The TCR originated in a human donor in good health (CMV status not recorded). Some clones in this sample may be carry-over from other donors' samples. The nucleotide sequence is TGTGCCAGCTCACCAAATAGCGGCACAGATACGCAGTATTTT. It encodes CASSPNSGTDTQYF.